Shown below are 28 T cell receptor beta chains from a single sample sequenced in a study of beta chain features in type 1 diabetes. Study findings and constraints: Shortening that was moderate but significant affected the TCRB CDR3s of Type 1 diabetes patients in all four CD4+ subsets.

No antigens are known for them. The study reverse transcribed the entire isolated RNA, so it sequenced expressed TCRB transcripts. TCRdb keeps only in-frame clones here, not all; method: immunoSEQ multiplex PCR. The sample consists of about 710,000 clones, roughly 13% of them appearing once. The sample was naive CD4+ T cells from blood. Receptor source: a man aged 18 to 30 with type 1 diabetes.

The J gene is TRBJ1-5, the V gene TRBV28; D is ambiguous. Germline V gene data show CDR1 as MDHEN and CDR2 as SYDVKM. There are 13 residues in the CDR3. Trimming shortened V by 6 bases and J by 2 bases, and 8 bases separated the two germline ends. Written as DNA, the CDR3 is TGTGCCAGCAGCCCGGATGGCAATCAGCCCCAGCATTTT. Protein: CASSPDGNQPQHF.

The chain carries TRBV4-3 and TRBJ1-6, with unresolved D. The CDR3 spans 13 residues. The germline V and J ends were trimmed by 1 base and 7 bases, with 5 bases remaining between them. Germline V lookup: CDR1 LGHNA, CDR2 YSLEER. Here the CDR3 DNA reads TGCGCCAGCAGCCAAGTGAGCAATTCACCCCTCCACTTT. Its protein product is CASSQVSNSPLHF.

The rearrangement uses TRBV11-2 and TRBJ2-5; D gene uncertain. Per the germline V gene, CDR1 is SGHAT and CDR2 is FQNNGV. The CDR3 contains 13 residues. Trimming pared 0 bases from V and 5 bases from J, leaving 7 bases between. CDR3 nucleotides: TGTGCCAGCAGCTTAGATCGGGTGGAGACCCAGTACTTC. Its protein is CASSLDRVETQYF.

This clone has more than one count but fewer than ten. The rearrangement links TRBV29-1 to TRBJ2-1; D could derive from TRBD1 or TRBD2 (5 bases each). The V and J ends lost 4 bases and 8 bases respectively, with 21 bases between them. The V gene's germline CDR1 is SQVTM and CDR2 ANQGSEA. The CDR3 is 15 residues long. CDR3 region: CSVAVGNGAGDEQFF. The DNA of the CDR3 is TGCAGCGTTGCAGTCGGGAATGGGGCCGGGGATGAGCAGTTCTTC.

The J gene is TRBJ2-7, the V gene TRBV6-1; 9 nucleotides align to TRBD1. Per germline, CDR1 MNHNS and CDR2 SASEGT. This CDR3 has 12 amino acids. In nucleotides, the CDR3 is TGTGCAGTGGACAGGGGCTCCTACGAGCAGTACTTC. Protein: CAVDRGSYEQYF.

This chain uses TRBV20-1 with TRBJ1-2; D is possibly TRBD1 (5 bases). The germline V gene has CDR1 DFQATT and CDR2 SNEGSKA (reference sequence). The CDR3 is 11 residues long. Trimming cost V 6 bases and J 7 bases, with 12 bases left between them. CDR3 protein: CSAPEDIGYTF. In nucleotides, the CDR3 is TGCAGTGCCCCTGAGGACATTGGCTACACCTTC.

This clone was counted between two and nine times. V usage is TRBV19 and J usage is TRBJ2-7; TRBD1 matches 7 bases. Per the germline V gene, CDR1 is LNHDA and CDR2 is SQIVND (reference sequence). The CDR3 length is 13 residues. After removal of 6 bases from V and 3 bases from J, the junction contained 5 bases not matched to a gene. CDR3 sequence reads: CASSSQGDYEQYF. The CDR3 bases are TGTGCCAGTAGCTCCCAGGGGGACTACGAGCAGTACTTC.

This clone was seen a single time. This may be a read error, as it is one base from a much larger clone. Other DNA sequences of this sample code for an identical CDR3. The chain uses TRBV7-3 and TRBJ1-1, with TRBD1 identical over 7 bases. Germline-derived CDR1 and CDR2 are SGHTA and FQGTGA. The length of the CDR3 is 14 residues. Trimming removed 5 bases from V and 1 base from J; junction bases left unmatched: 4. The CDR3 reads CASSLGTANTEAFF. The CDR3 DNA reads TGTGCCAGCAGCCTCGGGACAGCGAACACTGAAGCTTTCTTT.

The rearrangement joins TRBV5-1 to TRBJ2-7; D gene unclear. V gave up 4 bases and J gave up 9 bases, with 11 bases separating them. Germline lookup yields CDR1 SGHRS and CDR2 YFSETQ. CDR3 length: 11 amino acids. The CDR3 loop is CASSPDYVQYF. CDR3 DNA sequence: TGCGCCAGCAGCCCGGATTATGTGCAGTACTTC.

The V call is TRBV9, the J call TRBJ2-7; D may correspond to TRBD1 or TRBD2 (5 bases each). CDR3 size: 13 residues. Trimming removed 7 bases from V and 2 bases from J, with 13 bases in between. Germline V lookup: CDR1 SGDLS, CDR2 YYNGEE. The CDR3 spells CASRDEVTYEQYF. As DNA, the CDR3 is TGTGCCAGCCGGGACGAGGTGACCTACGAGCAGTACTTC.

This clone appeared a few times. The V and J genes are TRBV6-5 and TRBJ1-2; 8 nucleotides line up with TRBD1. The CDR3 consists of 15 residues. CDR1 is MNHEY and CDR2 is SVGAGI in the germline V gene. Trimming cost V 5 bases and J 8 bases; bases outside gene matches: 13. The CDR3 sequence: CASSAGQGFAGGYTF. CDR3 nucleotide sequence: TGTGCCAGCAGTGCCGGACAGGGATTCGCTGGGGGCTACACCTTC.

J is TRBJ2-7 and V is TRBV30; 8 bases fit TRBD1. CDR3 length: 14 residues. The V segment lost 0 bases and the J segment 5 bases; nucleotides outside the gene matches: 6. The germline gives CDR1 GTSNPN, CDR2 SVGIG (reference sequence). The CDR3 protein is CAWSVTGGTNEQYF. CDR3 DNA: TGTGCCTGGAGTGTAACAGGGGGGACGAACGAGCAGTACTTC.

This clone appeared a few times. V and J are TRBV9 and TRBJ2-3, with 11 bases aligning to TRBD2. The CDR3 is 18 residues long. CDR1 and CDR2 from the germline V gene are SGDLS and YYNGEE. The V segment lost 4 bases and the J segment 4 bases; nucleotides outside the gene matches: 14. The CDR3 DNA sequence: TGTGCCAGCAGCCAGAGACCTTTACTAGCGGGGGTCGCAGATACGCAGTATTTT. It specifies CASSQRPLLAGVADTQYF.

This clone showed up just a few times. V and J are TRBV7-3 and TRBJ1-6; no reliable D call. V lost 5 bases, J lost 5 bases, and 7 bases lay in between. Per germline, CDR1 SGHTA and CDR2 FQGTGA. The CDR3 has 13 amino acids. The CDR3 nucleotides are TGTGCCAGCAGCCTCTTCGATAATTCACCCCTCCACTTT. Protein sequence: CASSLFDNSPLHF.

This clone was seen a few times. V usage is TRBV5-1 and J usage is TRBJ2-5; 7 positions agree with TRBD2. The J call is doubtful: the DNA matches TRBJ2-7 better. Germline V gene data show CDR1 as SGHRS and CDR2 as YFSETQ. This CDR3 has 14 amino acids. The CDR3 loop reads CASSGRDGAYEQYF. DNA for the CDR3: TGCGCCAGCAGCGGGAGGGACGGCGCCTACGAGCAGTACTTC.

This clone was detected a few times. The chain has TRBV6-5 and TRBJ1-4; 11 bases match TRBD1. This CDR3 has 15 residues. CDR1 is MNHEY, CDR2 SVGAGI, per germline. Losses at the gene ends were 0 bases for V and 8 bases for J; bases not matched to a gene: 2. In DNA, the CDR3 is TGTGCCAGCAGTTACTCCGGGACAGGGGGGGAAAAACTGTTTTTT. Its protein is CASSYSGTGGEKLFF.

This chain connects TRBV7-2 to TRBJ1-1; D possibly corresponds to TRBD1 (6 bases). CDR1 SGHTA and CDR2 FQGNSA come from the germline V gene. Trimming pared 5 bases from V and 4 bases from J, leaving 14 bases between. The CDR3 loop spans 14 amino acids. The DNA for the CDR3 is TGTGCCAGCAGCCCCACAGGGTTTGGCACTGAAGCTTTCTTT. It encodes CASSPTGFGTEAFF.

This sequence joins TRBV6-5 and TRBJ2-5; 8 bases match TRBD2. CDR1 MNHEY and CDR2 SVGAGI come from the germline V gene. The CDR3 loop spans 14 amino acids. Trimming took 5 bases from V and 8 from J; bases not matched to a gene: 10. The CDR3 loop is CASSPPPAGGTQYF. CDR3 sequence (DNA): TGTGCCAGCAGTCCCCCCCCGGCGGGAGGTACCCAGTACTTC.

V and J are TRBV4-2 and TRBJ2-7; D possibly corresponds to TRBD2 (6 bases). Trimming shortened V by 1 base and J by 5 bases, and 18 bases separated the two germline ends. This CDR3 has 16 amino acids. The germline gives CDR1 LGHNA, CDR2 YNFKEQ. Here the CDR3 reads CASSQGAPGTSNEQYF. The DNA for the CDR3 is TGTGCCAGCAGCCAAGGAGCCCCCGGGACTTCAAACGAGCAGTACTTC.

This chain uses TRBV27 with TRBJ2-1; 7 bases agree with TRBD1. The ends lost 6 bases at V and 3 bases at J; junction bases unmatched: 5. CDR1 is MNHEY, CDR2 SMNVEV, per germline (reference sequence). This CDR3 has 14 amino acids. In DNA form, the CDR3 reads TGTGCCAGCAGCTCCGGGACAGACTACAATGAGCAGTTCTTC. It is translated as CASSSGTDYNEQFF.

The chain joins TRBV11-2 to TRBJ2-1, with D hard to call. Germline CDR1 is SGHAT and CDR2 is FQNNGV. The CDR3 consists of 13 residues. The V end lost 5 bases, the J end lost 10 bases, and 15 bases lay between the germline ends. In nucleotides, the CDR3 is TGTGCCAGCAGCCAATCGGATGGTCAGGAGCAGTTCTTC. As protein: CASSQSDGQEQFF.

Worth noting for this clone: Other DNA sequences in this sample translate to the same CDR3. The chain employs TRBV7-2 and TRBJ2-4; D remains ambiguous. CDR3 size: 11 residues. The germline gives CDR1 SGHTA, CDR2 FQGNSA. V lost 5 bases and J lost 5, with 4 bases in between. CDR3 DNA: TGTGCCAGCAGCCTAGAAAACATTCAGTACTTC. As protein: CASSLENIQYF. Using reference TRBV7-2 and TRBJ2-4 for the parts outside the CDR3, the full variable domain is GAGVSQSPSNKVTEKGKDVELRCDPISGHTALYWYRQSLGQGLEFLIYFQGNSAPDKSGLPSDRFSAERTGGSVSTLTIQRTQQEDSAVYLCASSLENIQYFGAGTRLSVL.

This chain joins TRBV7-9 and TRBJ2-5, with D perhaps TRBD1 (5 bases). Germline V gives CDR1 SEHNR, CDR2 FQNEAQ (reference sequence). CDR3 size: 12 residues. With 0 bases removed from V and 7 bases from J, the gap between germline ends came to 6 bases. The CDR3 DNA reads TGTGCCAGCAGCTTAGCCACAGGGACCCAGTACTTC. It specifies CASSLATGTQYF.

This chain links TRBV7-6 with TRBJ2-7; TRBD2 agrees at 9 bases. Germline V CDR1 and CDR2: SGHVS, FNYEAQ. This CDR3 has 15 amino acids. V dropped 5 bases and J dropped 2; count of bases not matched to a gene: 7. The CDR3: CASSPRTSEPYEQYF. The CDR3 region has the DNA TGTGCCAGCAGCCCGAGGACTAGCGAGCCCTACGAGCAGTACTTC.

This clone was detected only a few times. The DNA of the CDR3 is TGTGCCAGCAGCCCGGGACAGAAGAATGAAAAACTGTTTTTT. Translated: CASSPGQKNEKLFF. V is TRBV7-2 and J is TRBJ1-4; 7 bases map to TRBD1. Germline V gene lookup returns CDR1 SGHTA and CDR2 FQGNSA. V lost 5 bases and J lost 5; bases outside the gene matches: 5. The CDR3 loop spans 14 amino acids.

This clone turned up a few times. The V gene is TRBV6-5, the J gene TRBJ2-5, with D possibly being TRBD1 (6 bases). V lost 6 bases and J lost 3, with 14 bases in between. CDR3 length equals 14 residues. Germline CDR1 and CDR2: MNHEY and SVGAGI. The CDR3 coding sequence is TGTGCCAGCAGCCAGGGGCTATTAGAAGAGACCCAGTACTTC. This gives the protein CASSQGLLEETQYF.

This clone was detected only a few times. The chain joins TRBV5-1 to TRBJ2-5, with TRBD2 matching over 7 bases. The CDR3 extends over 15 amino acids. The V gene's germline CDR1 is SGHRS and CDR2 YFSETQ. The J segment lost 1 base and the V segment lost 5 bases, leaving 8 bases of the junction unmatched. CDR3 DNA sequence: TGCGCCAGCAGTCTCCTTGCTAGCGGCCAAGAGACCCAGTACTTC. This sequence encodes CASSLLASGQETQYF. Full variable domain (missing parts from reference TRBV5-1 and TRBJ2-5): KAGVTQTPRYLIKTRGQQVTLSCSPISGHRSVSWYQQTPGQGLQFLFEYFSETQRNKGNFPGRFSGRQFSNSRSEMNVSTLELGDSALYLCASSLLASGQETQYFGPGTRLLVL.

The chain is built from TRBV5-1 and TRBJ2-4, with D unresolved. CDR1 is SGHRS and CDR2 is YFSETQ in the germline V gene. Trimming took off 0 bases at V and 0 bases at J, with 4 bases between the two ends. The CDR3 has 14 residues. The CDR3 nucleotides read TGCGCCAGCAGCTTGGATCTAGCCAAAAACATTCAGTACTTC. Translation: CASSLDLAKNIQYF.